The T cell receptor beta chain under discussion was sequenced for a study of cytomegalovirus exposure and HLA in healthy donors. The overall study: Early released data had 80 million or so unique TCRs, all coming from HLA-typed donors. Study-level points and caveats: A further, later analysis showed that HLA-associated TCR beta chains (compared with equally common others) were more clonally expanded. Earlier results showed most TCR beta V segments being productive about 87% or about 30% of the time.

Use of 60 Vbeta and 13 Jbeta primers characterized the PCR. The method was immunoSEQ multiplex PCR; TCRdb's version includes in-frame clones alone and lacks a portion of them. This sample carries around 140,000 clones, 70% to 85% of them seen once, and the ten largest clones take approximately 2%. Unrecorded immune exposure was likely among donors, who were nominally healthy when sampled. This CDR3 comprises 14 residues. In germline, CDR1 is MRHNA, CDR2 SNTAGT. Trimming removed 0 bases from V and 5 bases from J, with 11 bases in between. This clone turned up a few times. The antigen is undetermined. This receptor was taken from a woman between 40 and 55 years old in good health and CMV-seronegative. What was sequenced was PBMCs. The gene calls are TRBV6-4 and TRBJ2-7; the D is unclear. The CDR3 DNA reads TGTGCCAGCAGTGACTCGGCCGGCGGAAACGAGCAGTACTTC. Translation: CASSDSAGGNEQYF.